This T cell receptor beta chain was recorded in a study of T cell repertoires in cytomegalovirus infection. This clonotype was seen a handful of times. What it binds is unknown. TCRdb reprocessed the reads via MiXCR and lists one record per CDR3 protein. Among around 430,000 distinct CDR3 sequences, roughly 46% were seen once, and the ten largest hold 43%. The germline CDR1 and CDR2 sequences are SGHTA and FQGNSA. CDR3 length: 15 amino acids. J gave up 3 bases and V 6 bases, and 8 bases lay outside the gene matches. The TCR sequence derives from a human donor in good health (CMV status not recorded). Some clones in this sample may be carry-over from other donors' samples. This material consisted of cultured PBMCs, taken from culture after CMV antigen stimulation. The genes are TRBV7-2 and TRBJ2-7, with TRBD1 identical over 10 bases. The DNA of the CDR3 is TGTGCCAGCAGAAAAGGGGACAGGGGAAGCTACGAGCAGTACTTC. This sequence encodes CASRKGDRGSYEQYF.